This is a list of T cell receptor beta chains from one sample in a study of blood T cell repertoires in COVID-19. Libraries were prepared by immunoSEQ multiplex PCR; TCRdb keeps only in-frame clonotypes and omits some of them. Counted here are 210,000 or so clones, 70% to 90% occurring once; the ten biggest clones make up roughly 1.5%. What was sequenced was peripheral blood. The receptors come from a man aged 18 to 35 with active or convalescent COVID-19. Each CDR3 is given with its conserved first and last residue. The D gene is left open where the match is weak. Clone size, where shown, is once, few, many, or a class for clones that have expanded.

>TRBD2|TRBV5-3|TRBJ2-1|.
CARSLPGGPVDEQFF
TGTGCCAGAAGCTTACCGGGAGGGCCAGTTGATGAGCAGTTCTTC
>TRBD1|TRBV9|TRBJ1-1|.
CASTGGDRPSSEEAFF
TGTGCCAGCACAGGGGGCGATCGCCCATCCAGCGAAGAAGCTTTCTTT
>TRBD1|TRBV5-4|TRBJ1-2|.
CASSLYSRGRTNYGYTF
TGTGCCAGCAGCTTGTACTCCAGGGGGAGGACTAACTATGGCTACACCTTC
>TRBD2|TRBV30|TRBJ2-7|.
CAWRGLAGTYEQYF
TGTGCCTGGAGGGGACTAGCGGGGACCTACGAGCAGTACTTC
>.|TRBV28|TRBJ1-2|.
CASRTNRVSTYGYTF
TGTGCCAGCAGAACGAACAGGGTATCCACCTATGGCTACACCTTC
>TRBD2|TRBV5-1|TRBJ2-1|.
CASSPTTSGRHNEQFF
TGCGCCAGCAGCCCGACGACTAGCGGGAGGCACAATGAGCAGTTCTTC
>TRBD2|TRBV27|TRBJ2-1|.
CASSTPTGGRLAGKVRGNEQFF
TGTGCCAGCAGTACCCCAACCGGGGGCAGACTAGCGGGAAAGGTGAGGGGCAATGAGCAGTTCTTC
>TRBD2|TRBV2|TRBJ2-5|.
CASALRGLAGAKETQYF
TGTGCCAGCGCTCTACGTGGACTAGCGGGAGCGAAGGAGACCCAGTACTTC
>TRBD2|TRBV5-8|TRBJ2-1|.
CASSLSGAGEPYNEQFF
TGTGCCAGCAGCTTAAGTGGTGCGGGGGAACCCTACAATGAGCAGTTCTTC
>TRBD2|TRBV19|TRBJ2-2|.
CASSIGSGTVTGELFF
TGTGCCAGTAGTATTGGAAGCGGGACGGTCACCGGGGAGCTGTTTTTT
>.|TRBV3-1/TRBV3-2|TRBJ2-2|.
CASSSPPGGELFF
TGTGCCAGCAGCTCCCCCCCAGGAGGGGAGCTGTTTTTT
>.|TRBV27|TRBJ2-1|.
CASSPTLGGQFF
TGTGCCAGCAGTCCTACCCTCGGGGGGCAGTTCTTC
>.|TRBV6-6|TRBJ2-3|.
CASTGLNRRDTQYF
TGTGCCAGCACCGGACTCAATCGCCGAGATACGCAGTATTTT
>TRBD1|TRBV5-1|TRBJ1-1|.
CASSPRQGLVAEAFF
TGCGCCAGCAGCCCCCGACAGGGGCTTGTGGCTGAAGCTTTCTTT
>.|TRBV6-5|TRBJ1-3|.
CASSYEQGAGNTIYF
TGTGCCAGCAGTTACGAGCAGGGCGCAGGAAACACCATATATTTT
>.|TRBV9|TRBJ2-7|.
CASSVAWDFSYEQYF
TGTGCCAGCAGCGTAGCTTGGGACTTCTCCTACGAGCAGTACTTC
>TRBD1|TRBV15|TRBJ1-3|few
CATSRRDRGNTIYF
TGTGCCACCAGCAGACGGGACAGGGGAAACACCATATATTTT
>TRBD2|TRBV4-3|TRBJ2-2|.
CASSQDSSGGGRTGELFF
TGCGCCAGCAGCCAAGATTCGTCCGGCGGGGGTAGGACCGGGGAGCTGTTTTTT
>TRBD1|TRBV7-8|TRBJ1-6|.
CASSPRDSRSPLHF
TGTGCCAGCAGCCCACGGGACAGTAGATCACCCCTCCACTTT
>TRBD2|TRBV27|TRBJ2-5|once
CASSLRLAGVGVTQYF
TGTGCCAGCAGTTTACGACTAGCGGGAGTAGGAGTGACCCAGTACTTC
>TRBD1|TRBV5-1|TRBJ2-1|.
CASSSDRRNEQFF
TGCGCCAGCAGCTCGGACAGGCGGAATGAGCAGTTCTTC
>TRBD2|TRBV5-1|TRBJ2-7|.
CASSEGLAGLYEQYF
TGCGCCAGCAGCGAAGGACTAGCGGGACTGTACGAGCAGTACTTC
>.|TRBV6-4|TRBJ2-2|.
CASRGDTNTGELFF
TGTGCCAGCAGGGGGGACACCAACACCGGGGAGCTGTTTTTT
>TRBD1|TRBV5-6|TRBJ1-2|.
CASSLRTGWDYGYTF
TGTGCCAGCAGCCTCAGGACAGGGTGGGACTATGGCTACACCTTC
>TRBD2|TRBV27|TRBJ2-1|.
CASSAPGTSGSNEQFF
TGTGCCAGCAGTGCGCCCGGGACTAGCGGGAGCAATGAGCAGTTCTTC
>TRBD1|TRBV18|TRBJ1-2|few
CATAKTGATSYGYTF
TGTGCCACCGCCAAGACAGGGGCGACCTCGTATGGCTACACCTTC
>.|TRBV29-1|TRBJ1-2|.
CSGGLMPYGYTF
TGCAGCGGCGGACTCATGCCTTATGGCTACACCTTC
>TRBD1|TRBV9|TRBJ2-7|.
CASSVGQGSRYEQYF
TGTGCCAGCAGCGTAGGACAGGGGAGTAGATACGAGCAGTACTTC
>.|TRBV7-7|TRBJ1-2|.
CASSLGQGSPYTF
TGTGCCAGCAGCTTAGGTCAGGGGTCCCCCTACACCTTC
>.|TRBV24-1|TRBJ2-3|.
CATSGSTDTQYF
TGTGCCACCAGTGGCAGTACAGATACGCAGTATTTT
>.|TRBV19|TRBJ1-4|few
CASSMSRAQGKLFF
TGTGCCAGTAGTATGTCTAGGGCCCAGGGGAAACTGTTTTTT
>TRBD1|TRBV19|TRBJ1-5|.
CASSIVGTGRNQPQHF
TGTGCCAGTAGTATTGTGGGGACAGGGAGAAACCAGCCCCAGCATTTT
>.|TRBV2|TRBJ1-4|.
CASWAGPGREKLFF
TGTGCCAGCTGGGCAGGGCCAGGAAGAGAAAAACTGTTTTTT
>TRBD1|TRBV3-1/TRBV3-2|TRBJ1-6|.
CASSHRDRNSPLHF
TGTGCCAGCAGCCACCGGGACAGAAATTCACCCCTCCACTTT
>.|TRBV7-2|TRBJ1-5|once
CASSPGSNQPQHF
TGTGCCAGCAGCCCGGGGTCCAATCAGCCCCAGCATTTT